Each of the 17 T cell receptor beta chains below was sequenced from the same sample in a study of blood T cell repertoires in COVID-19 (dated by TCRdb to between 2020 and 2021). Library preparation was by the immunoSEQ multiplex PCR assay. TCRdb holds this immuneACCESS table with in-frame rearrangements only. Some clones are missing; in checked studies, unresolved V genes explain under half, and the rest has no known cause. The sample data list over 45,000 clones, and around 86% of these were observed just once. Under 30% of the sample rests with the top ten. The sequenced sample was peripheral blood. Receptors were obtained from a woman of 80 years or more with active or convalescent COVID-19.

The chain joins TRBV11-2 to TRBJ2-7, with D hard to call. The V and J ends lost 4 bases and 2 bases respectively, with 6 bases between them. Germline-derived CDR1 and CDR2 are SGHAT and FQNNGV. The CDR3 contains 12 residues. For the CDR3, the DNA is TGTGCCAGCAGCTCCCCAACCTACGAGCAGTACTTC. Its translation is CASSSPTYEQYF.

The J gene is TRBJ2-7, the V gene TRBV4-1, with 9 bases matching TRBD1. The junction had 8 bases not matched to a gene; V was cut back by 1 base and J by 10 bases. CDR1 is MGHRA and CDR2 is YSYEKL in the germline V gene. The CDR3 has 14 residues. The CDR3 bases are TGCGCCAGCAGCCAAGGCATAACAGGGGGCGACCAGTACTTC. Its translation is CASSQGITGGDQYF.

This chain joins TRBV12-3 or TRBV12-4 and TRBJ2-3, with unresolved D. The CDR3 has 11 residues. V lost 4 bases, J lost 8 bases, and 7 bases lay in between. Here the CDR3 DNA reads TGTGCCAGCAGTTCTCGTTTTACGCAGTATTTT. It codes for CASSSRFTQYF.

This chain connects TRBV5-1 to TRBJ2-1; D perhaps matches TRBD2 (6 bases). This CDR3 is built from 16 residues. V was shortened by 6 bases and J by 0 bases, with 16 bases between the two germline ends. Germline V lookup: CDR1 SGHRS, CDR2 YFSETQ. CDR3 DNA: TGCGCCAGCACCGTGACGGGAGCCAACTCCTACAATGAGCAGTTCTTC. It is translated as CASTVTGANSYNEQFF.

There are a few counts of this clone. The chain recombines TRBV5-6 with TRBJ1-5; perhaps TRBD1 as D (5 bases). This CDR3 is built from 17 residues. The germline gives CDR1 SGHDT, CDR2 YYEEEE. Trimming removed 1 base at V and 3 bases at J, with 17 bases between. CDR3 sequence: CASSLMPSGTNNQPQHF. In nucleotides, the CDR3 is TGTGCCAGCAGCTTGATGCCTTCTGGGACTAACAATCAGCCCCAGCATTTT.

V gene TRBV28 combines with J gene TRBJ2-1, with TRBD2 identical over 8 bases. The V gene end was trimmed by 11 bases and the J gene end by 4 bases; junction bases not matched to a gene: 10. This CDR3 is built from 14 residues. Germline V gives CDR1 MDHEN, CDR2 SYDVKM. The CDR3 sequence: CASGVAGRYNEQFF. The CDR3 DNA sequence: TGTGCCTCTGGGGTAGCGGGGCGGTACAATGAGCAGTTCTTC.

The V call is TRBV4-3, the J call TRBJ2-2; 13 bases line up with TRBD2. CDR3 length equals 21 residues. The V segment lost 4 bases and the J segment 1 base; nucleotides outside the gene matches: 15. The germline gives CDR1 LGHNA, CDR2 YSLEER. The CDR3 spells CASSRHPGLAGPYKNTGELFF. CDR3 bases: TGCGCCAGCAGCCGGCACCCGGGACTAGCGGGGCCCTACAAGAACACCGGGGAGCTGTTTTTT.

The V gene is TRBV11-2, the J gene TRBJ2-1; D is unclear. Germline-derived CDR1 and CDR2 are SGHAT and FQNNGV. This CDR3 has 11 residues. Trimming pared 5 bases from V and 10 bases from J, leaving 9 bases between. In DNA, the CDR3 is TGTGCCAGCAGCCCTACCAACGAGCAGTTCTTC. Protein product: CASSPTNEQFF.

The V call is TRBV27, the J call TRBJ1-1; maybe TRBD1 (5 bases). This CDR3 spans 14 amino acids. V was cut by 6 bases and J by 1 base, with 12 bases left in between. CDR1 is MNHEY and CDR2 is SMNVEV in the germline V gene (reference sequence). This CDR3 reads CASSKRTGNTEAFF. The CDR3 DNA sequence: TGTGCCAGCAGCAAACGAACAGGGAACACTGAAGCTTTCTTT.

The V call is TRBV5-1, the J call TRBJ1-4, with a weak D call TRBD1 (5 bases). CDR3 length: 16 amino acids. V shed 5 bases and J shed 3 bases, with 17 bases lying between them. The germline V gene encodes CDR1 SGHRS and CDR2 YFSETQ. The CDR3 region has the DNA TGCGCCAGCAGACTAAACCCGGGGGGGGCTAATGAAAAACTGTTTTTT. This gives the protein CASRLNPGGANEKLFF. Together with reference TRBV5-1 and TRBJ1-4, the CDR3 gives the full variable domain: KAGVTQTPRYLIKTRGQQVTLSCSPISGHRSVSWYQQTPGQGLQFLFEYFSETQRNKGNFPGRFSGRQFSNSRSEMNVSTLELGDSALYLCASRLNPGGANEKLFFGSGTQLSVL.

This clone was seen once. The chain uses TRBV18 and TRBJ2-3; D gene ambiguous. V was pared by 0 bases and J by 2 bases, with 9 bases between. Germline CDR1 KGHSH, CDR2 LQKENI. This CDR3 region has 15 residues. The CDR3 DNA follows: TGTGCCAGCTCACCACCTAGCTCTACCACAGATACGCAGTATTTT. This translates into CASSPPSSTTDTQYF. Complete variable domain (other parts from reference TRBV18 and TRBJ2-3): NAGVMQNPRHLVRRRGQEARLRCSPMKGHSHVYWYRQLPEEGLKFMVYLQKENIIDESGMPKERFSAEFPKEGPSILRIQQVVRGDSAAYFCASSPPSSTTDTQYFGPGTRLTVL.

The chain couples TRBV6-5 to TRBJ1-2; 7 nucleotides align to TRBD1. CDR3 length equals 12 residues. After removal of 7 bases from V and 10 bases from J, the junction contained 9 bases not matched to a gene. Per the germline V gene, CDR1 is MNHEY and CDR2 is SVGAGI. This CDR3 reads CASNDGRGHYTF. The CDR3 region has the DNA TGTGCCAGCAACGACGGGAGGGGGCACTACACCTTC.

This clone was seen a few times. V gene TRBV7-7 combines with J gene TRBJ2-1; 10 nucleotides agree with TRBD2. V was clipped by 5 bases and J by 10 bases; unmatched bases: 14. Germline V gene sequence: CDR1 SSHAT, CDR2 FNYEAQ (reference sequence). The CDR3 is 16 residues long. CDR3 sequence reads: CASSPPKLAGAGEQFF. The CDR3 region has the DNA TGTGCCAGCAGCCCCCCAAAGCTAGCGGGGGCAGGCGAGCAGTTCTTC.

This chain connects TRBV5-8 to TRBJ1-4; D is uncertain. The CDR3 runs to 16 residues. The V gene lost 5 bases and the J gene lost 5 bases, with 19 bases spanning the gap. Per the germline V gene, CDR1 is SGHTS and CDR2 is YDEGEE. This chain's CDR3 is CASRYPPGFLNEKLFF. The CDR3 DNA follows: TGTGCCAGCAGATACCCTCCCGGGTTCCTAAATGAAAAACTGTTTTTT.

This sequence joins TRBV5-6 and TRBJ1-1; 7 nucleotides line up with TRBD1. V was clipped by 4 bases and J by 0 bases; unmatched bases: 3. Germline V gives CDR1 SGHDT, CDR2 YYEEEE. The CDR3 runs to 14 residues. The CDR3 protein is CASSRGQMNTEAFF. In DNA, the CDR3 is TGTGCCAGCAGCAGGGGACAGATGAACACTGAAGCTTTCTTT.

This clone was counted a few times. This CDR3 reads CASSQTANYGYTF. CDR3 DNA sequence: TGTGCCAGCAGTCAGACAGCTAACTATGGCTACACCTTC. V is TRBV27 and J is TRBJ1-2; D is possibly TRBD1 (5 bases). The CDR3 has 13 residues. The V gene lost 5 bases and the J gene lost 0 bases, with 7 bases spanning the gap. CDR1 MNHEY and CDR2 SMNVEV come from the germline V gene (reference sequence).

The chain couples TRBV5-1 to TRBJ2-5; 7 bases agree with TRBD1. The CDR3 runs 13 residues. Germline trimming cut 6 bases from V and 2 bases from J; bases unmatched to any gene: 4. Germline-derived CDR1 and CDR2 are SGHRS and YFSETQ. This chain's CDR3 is CASTWTGQETQYF. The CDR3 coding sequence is TGCGCCAGCACATGGACAGGACAAGAGACCCAGTACTTC.